Listed below are T cell receptor beta chains from one sample, sequenced in a study of blood T cells in healthy people across ages. TCRdb used MiXCR to reprocess the 5' RACE reads, holding one entry per CDR3 protein. The sample has roughly 2 million distinct CDR3 sequences; roughly 52% are singletons. Sequencing was done on a sample of blood. The receptors come from a middle-aged woman in good health. CDR3s include the opening cysteine and the closing phenylalanine or tryptophan. D genes are given only for firm matches. Only part of the rows carry a size: once, few, many, or a class if the clone is expanded.

j_call d_call clone_size v_call cdr3_nt cdr3_aa
TRBJ2-1 NA NA TRBV6-5 TGTGCCAGCAGTTACGCCCAGCGGGCCTACAATGAGCAGTTCTTC CASSYAQRAYNEQFF
TRBJ2-7 NA NA TRBV6-5 TGTGCCAGCAGTTACTCGAGTCAGGGACTCTACGAGCAGTACTTC CASSYSSQGLYEQYF
TRBJ2-1 NA few TRBV5-5 TGTGCCAGCAGCGTTAGTATTAATGAGCAGTTCTTC CASSVSINEQFF
TRBJ1-4 NA few TRBV20-1 TGCAGTGCAACCGGACCGACTAATGAAAAACTGTTTTTT CSATGPTNEKLFF
TRBJ2-7 NA NA TRBV20-1 TGCAGTGCAGTGGGGGTGGTAGGCGCCAGTCCCTACGAGCAGTACTTC CSAVGVVGASPYEQYF
TRBJ2-1 TRBD1 NA TRBV20-1 TGCAGTGCTAGTGTTCAGGGGGCGAACAATGAGCAGTTCTTC CSASVQGANNEQFF
TRBJ2-1 TRBD2 few TRBV13 TGTGCCAGCAGGGCTAGCGGGGGGGCTAGCCACAATGAGCAGTTCTTC CASRASGGASHNEQFF
TRBJ2-1 TRBD2 few TRBV10-3 TGTGCCATCAGTGGCGGGGGGGAGGAGCAGTTCTTC CAISGGGEEQFF
TRBJ2-1 NA NA TRBV27 TGTGCCAGCAGTTTTGAATACAGAAACAATGAGCAGTTCTTC CASSFEYRNNEQFF
TRBJ2-7 NA NA TRBV7-9 TGTGCCAGCAGCGCCTTAGACTACGAGCAGTACTTC CASSALDYEQYF
TRBJ2-5 NA few TRBV6-2/TRBV6-3 TGTGCCAGCATCTTCGGGGAGAGGGGACGTGAGACCCAGTACTTC CASIFGERGRETQYF
TRBJ2-1 TRBD1 few TRBV11-2 TGTGCCAGCAGCCCGGGACAGCTCCACAATGAGCAGTTCTTC CASSPGQLHNEQFF
TRBJ2-6 TRBD2 once TRBV20-1 TGCAGTGCTAGAGATCCGCGGGGGACTGGGGCCAACGTCCTGACTTTC CSARDPRGTGANVLTF
TRBJ1-1 NA NA TRBV9 TGTGCCAGCAGCGTAGGGCGGAAAATGAATACTGAAGCTTTCTTT CASSVGRKMNTEAFF
TRBJ1-2 NA NA TRBV29-1 TGCAGCGTTCGTTCGGCCGAACGAGTAAACTATGGCTGCACCTTC CSVRSAERVNYGCTF
TRBJ2-1 NA NA TRBV28 TGTGCCAGCAGTCCCGTTGGACGCTCCTCACCTTACAATGAGCAGTTCTTC CASSPVGRSSPYNEQFF
TRBJ2-5 NA NA TRBV14 TGTGCCAGCAGCCACCCAGTTAACAGATGGACCCAGTACTTC CASSHPVNRWTQYF
TRBJ1-2 NA NA TRBV10-3 TGTGCCATCAAGGCAGGGAACGGGGGCTACACCTTC CAIKAGNGGYTF
TRBJ2-1 NA NA TRBV14 TGTGCCAGCAGCCAATCGGGTTTGCTCTCCTACAATGAGCAGTTCTTC CASSQSGLLSYNEQFF
TRBJ1-2 NA NA TRBV12-3/TRBV12-4 TGTGCCAGCAGTTTAGCGCGGGGCAGGCTCTATGGCTACACCTTC CASSLARGRLYGYTF
TRBJ2-6 NA few TRBV7-3 TGTGCCAGCAGCTTCGCGCCTCTGAGCTCTGGGGCCAACGTCCTGACTTTC CASSFAPLSSGANVLTF
TRBJ2-3 TRBD2 NA TRBV6-6 TGTGCCAGCAGTTACCCGGGGGGGCCAGGGACAGATACGCAGTATTTT CASSYPGGPGTDTQYF
TRBJ1-5 NA many TRBV29-1 TGCAGCGTTGGGCACAGCAATCAGCCCCAGCATTTT CSVGHSNQPQHF
TRBJ2-3 NA NA TRBV5-6 TGTGCCAGCAGCGCCTTAGGTCGTAGACGGAGTGTAGATACGCAGTATTTT CASSALGRRRSVDTQYF
TRBJ2-5 TRBD2 NA TRBV9 TGTGCCAGCAGCGTAGGATTAGCGGGGGGGCCCCAACAAGAGACCCAGTACTTC CASSVGLAGGPQQETQYF
TRBJ1-5 NA NA TRBV20-1 TGCAGTGCTAGAGGGGCCAGGAATCAGCCCCAGCATTTT CSARGARNQPQHF
TRBJ1-2 NA NA TRBV5-5 TGTGCCAGCAGCTTGCAGGAGGCTCGCGGCTATGGCTACACCTTC CASSLQEARGYGYTF
TRBJ1-2 TRBD1 NA TRBV19 TGTGCCAGTAGTAGCGCCCGACACGACAGGGAAGGGAACTATGGCTACACCTTC CASSSARHDREGNYGYTF
TRBJ2-1 TRBD2 NA TRBV11-2 TGTGCCAGCACCCAAAGTAGCGGGGGGGCATACAATGAGCAGTTCTTC CASTQSSGGAYNEQFF
TRBJ1-2 TRBD1 NA TRBV29-1 TGCAGCGTGCCGAAACAGGGGGGTGACTACACCTTC CSVPKQGGDYTF
TRBJ2-1 NA NA TRBV7-9 TGTGCCAGAAGCCCCAGGGTAAACAATGAGCAGTTCTTC CARSPRVNNEQFF
TRBJ2-3 TRBD2 NA TRBV9 TGTGCCAGCAGCGTAGCCGGACTAGCGGGGGGGCAAGATACGCAGTATTTT CASSVAGLAGGQDTQYF